Each of the 6 T cell receptor beta chains below was sequenced from the same sample in a study of blood T cell repertoires in COVID-19. Sequencing was performed with immunoSEQ multiplex PCR; in TCRdb, only in-frame clones are kept and a portion is missing. Of approximately 270,000 clones listed, about nine tenths were seen once; the top ten hold about 1.7%. Sequencing was performed on PBMCs or T cells enriched from blood (not recorded which). Receptors originate from a man in his forties who had recovered from COVID-19.

The chain carries TRBV7-2 and TRBJ2-1; tentatively, D is TRBD1 (5 bases). CDR1 and CDR2 from the germline V gene are SGHTA and FQGNSA. V lost 5 bases, J lost 6 bases, and 17 bases lay in between. The CDR3 consists of 15 residues. CDR3 protein: CASSPTRTTGNEQFF. CDR3 DNA: TGTGCCAGCAGCCCCACCCGGACAACGGGCAATGAGCAGTTCTTC.

This clone has more than one count but fewer than ten. The rearrangement uses TRBV27 and TRBJ1-5; no clear D. The CDR3 extends over 13 amino acids. The germline V and J ends were trimmed by 6 bases and 8 bases, with 14 bases remaining between them. Germline V gene lookup returns CDR1 MNHEY and CDR2 SMNVEV (reference sequence). The CDR3 loop is CASSQVWPEPQHF. CDR3 nucleotide sequence: TGTGCCAGCAGCCAGGTTTGGCCAGAGCCCCAGCATTTT.

The count of this clone is one. The chain is built from TRBV7-9 and TRBJ2-3; 13 nucleotides line up with TRBD2. The junction had 3 bases not matched to a gene; V was cut back by 1 base and J by 5 bases. This CDR3 has 16 residues. Germline V gene data show CDR1 as SEHNR and CDR2 as FQNEAQ (reference sequence). The CDR3, as DNA: TGTGCCAGCAGCTTAGGAGGGACTAGCGGGATAGATACGCAGTATTTT. Amino acids: CASSLGGTSGIDTQYF.

J is TRBJ2-7 and V is TRBV6-5; D is undetermined. The CDR3 extends over 14 amino acids. The germline V gene encodes CDR1 MNHEY and CDR2 SVGAGI. Trimming removed 4 bases at V and 5 bases at J, with 15 bases between. CDR3 in amino acids: CASSLLGTRDEQYF. CDR3 bases: TGTGCCAGCAGTTTACTCGGCACCCGGGACGAGCAGTACTTC.

This chain links TRBV27 with TRBJ1-4, with 7 bases fitting TRBD1. J gave up 4 bases and V 4 bases, and 3 bases lay outside the gene matches. From germline, CDR1 is MNHEY and CDR2 SMNVEV (reference sequence). The CDR3 length is 14 residues. The CDR3 sequence is CASSSGQFNEKLFF. In DNA form, the CDR3 reads TGTGCCAGCAGTTCGGGACAGTTTAATGAAAAACTGTTTTTT.

V usage is TRBV9 and J usage is TRBJ2-7, with 7 bases aligning to TRBD1. Trimming cost V 4 bases and J 5 bases; bases outside gene matches: 12. The germline V gene encodes CDR1 SGDLS and CDR2 YYNGEE. The CDR3 totals 15 residues. The DNA of the CDR3 is TGTGCCAGCAGCTTAGGGGGCGCGACAGCCCACGAGCAGTACTTC. This codes for CASSLGGATAHEQYF. Drawing the rest from reference TRBV9 and TRBJ2-7, the complete variable domain is DSGVTQTPKHLITATGQRVTLRCSPRSGDLSVYWYQQSLDQGLQFLIQYYNGEERAKGNILERFSAQQFPDLHSELNLSSLELGDSALYFCASSLGGATAHEQYFGPGTRLTVT.